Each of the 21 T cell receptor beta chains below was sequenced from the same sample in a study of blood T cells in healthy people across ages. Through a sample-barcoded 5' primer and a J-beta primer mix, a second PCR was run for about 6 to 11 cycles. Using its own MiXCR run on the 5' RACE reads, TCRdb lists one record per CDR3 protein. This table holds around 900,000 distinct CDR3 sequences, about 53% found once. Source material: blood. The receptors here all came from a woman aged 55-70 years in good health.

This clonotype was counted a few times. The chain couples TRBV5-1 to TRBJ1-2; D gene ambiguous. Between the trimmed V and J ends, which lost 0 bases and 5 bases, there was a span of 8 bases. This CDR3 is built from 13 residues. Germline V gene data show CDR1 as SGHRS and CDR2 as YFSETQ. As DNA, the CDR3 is TGCGCCAGCAGCTTGGAGGCACTTTATGGCTACACCTTC. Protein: CASSLEALYGYTF.

CDR3 amino acids: CASSLGTPGQIQPQHF. DNA of the CDR3: TGTGCCAGCAGCTTAGGGACCCCAGGTCAGATTCAGCCCCAGCATTTT. The chain combines TRBV7-9 with TRBJ1-5; D is unclear. CDR3 length: 16 residues. Germline V gene lookup returns CDR1 SEHNR and CDR2 FQNEAQ (reference sequence). V lost 1 base and J lost 6, with 16 bases in between.

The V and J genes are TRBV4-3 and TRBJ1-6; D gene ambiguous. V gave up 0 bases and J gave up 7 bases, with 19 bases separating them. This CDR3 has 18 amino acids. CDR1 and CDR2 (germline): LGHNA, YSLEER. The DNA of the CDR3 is TGCGCCAGCAGCCAAGATAAGGGAGGAATTGGGAAGAATTCACCCCTCCACTTT. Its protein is CASSQDKGGIGKNSPLHF.

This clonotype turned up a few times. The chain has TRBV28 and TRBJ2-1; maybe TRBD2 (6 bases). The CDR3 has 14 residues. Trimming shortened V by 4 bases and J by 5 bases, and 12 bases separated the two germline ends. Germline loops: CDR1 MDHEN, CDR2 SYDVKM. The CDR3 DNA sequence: TGTGCCAGCAGTTCGCGGGACGGCAACAATGAGCAGTTCTTC. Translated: CASSSRDGNNEQFF.

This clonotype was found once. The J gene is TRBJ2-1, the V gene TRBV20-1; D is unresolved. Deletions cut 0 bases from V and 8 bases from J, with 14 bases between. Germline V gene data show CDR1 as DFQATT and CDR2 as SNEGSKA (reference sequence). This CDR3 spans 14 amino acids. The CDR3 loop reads CSARDPSRADEQFF. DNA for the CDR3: TGCAGTGCTAGAGACCCCTCTAGGGCTGATGAGCAGTTCTTC.

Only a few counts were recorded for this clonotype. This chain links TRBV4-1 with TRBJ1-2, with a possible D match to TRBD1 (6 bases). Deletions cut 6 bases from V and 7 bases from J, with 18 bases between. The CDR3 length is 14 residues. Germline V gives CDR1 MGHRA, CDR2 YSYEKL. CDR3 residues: CASRQTGTLGGYTF. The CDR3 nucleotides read TGCGCCAGCAGGCAGACAGGAACGCTCGGTGGCTACACCTTC.

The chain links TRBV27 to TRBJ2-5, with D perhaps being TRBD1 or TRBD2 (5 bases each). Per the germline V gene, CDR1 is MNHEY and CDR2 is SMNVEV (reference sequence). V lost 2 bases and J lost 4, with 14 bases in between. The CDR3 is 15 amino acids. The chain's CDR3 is CASSLGAGSVETQYF. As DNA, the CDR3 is TGTGCCAGCAGTTTAGGGGCAGGGAGTGTAGAGACCCAGTACTTC.

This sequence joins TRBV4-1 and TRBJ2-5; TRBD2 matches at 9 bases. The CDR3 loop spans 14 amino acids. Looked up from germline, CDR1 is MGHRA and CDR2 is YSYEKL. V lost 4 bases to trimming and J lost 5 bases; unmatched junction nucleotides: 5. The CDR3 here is CASSPATSGETQYF. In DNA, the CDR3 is TGCGCCAGCAGCCCAGCTACTAGCGGGGAGACCCAGTACTTC.

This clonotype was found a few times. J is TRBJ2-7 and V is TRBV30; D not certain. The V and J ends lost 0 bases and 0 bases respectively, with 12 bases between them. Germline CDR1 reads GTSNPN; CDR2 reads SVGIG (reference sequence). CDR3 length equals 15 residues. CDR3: CAWSVTATNSYEQYF. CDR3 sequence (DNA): TGTGCCTGGAGTGTAACGGCTACCAACTCCTACGAGCAGTACTTC. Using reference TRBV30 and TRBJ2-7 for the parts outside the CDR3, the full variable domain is SQTIHQWPATLVQPVGSPLSLECTVEGTSNPNLYWYRQAAGRGLQLLFYSVGIGQISSEVPQNLSASRPQDRQFILSSKKLLLSDSGFYLCAWSVTATNSYEQYFGPGTRLTVT.

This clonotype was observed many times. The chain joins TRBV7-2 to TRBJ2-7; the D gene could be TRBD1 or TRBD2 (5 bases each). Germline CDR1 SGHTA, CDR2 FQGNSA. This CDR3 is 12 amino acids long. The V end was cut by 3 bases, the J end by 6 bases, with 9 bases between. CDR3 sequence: CASSLGTGEQYF. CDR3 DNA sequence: TGTGCCAGCAGCTTGGGGACGGGCGAGCAGTACTTC.

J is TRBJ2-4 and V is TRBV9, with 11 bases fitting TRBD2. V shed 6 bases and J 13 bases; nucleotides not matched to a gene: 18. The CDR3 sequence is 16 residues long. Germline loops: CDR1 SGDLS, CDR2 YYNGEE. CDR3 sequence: CASTIAGGSGYNEQYF. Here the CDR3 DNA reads TGTGCCAGCACCATAGCGGGAGGGTCCGGGTACAATGAGCAGTACTTC.

CDR3 DNA: TGTGCCACCAGCAGAGCGGGAGAGGCAGATACGCAGTATTTT. This encodes CATSRAGEADTQYF. This chain links TRBV15 with TRBJ2-3, with a weak D call TRBD2 (6 bases). Trimming cost V 1 base and J 4 bases, with 9 bases left between them. This CDR3 has 14 residues. The germline V gene encodes CDR1 LNHNV and CDR2 YYDKDF (reference sequence).

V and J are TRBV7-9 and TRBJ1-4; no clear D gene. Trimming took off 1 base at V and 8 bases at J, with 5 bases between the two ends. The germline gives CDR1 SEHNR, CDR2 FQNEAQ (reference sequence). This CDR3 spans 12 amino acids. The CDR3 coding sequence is TGTGCCAGCAGCTTAGACGGGGAAAAACTGTTTTTT. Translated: CASSLDGEKLFF.

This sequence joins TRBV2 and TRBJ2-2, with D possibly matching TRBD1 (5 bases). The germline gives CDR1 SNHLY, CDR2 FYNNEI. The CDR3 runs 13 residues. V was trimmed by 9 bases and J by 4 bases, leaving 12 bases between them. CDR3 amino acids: CARIQGSTGELFF. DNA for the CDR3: TGTGCCAGGATCCAGGGTTCCACCGGGGAGCTGTTTTTT.

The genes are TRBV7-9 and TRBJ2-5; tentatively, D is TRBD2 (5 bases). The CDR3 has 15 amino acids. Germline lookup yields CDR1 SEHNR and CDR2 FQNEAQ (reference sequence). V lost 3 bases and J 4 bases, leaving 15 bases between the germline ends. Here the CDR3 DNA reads TGTGCCAGCAGCTTCGAACGAACTAGATTAGAGACCCAGTACTTC. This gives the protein CASSFERTRLETQYF.

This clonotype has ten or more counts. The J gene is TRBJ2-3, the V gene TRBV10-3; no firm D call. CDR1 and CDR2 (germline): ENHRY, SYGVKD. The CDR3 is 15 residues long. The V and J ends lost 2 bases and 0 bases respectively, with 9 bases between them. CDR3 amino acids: CAISEALSSTDTQYF. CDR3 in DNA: TGTGCCATCAGTGAGGCACTTTCTAGCACAGATACGCAGTATTTT.

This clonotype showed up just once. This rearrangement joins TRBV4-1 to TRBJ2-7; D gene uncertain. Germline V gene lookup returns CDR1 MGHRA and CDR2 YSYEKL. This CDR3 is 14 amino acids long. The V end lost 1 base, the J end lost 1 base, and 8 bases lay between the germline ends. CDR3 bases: TGCGCCAGCAGCCAAGGGGCAGTTTCCTACGAGCAGTACTTC. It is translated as CASSQGAVSYEQYF.

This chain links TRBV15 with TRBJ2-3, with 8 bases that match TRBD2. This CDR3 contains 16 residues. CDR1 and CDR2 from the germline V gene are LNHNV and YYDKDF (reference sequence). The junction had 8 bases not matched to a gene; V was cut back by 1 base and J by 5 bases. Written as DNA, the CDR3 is TGTGCCACCAGCAGAGGCCAGCGGGAGAGCCTAGATACGCAGTATTTT. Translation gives CATSRGQRESLDTQYF.

CDR3 protein: CASSHDWDLQTSGICETQYF. DNA of the CDR3: TGTGCCAGCTCGCACGACTGGGACTTGCAGACTAGCGGGATATGTGAGACCCAGTACTTC. The chain links TRBV18 to TRBJ2-5, with 11 bases matching TRBD2. CDR1 is KGHSH, CDR2 LQKENI, per germline. This CDR3 is 20 amino acids long. V lost 6 bases to trimming and J lost 5 bases; unmatched junction nucleotides: 23.

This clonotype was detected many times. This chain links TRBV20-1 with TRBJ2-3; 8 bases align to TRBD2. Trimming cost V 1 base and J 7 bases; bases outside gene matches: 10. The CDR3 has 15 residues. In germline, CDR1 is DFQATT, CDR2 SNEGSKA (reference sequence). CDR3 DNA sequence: TGCAGTGCTAGAGGCCCAGCGGGAGACTCATATACGCAGTATTTT. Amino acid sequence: CSARGPAGDSYTQYF.

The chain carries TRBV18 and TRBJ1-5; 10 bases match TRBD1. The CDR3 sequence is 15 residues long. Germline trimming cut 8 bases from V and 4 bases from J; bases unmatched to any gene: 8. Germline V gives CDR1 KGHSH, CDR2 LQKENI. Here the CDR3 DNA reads TGTGCCAGCGCCCCGGGACAGGGGAGGAATCAGCCCCAGCATTTT. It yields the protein CASAPGQGRNQPQHF. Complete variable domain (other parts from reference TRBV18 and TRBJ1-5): NAGVMQNPRHLVRRRGQEARLRCSPMKGHSHVYWYRQLPEEGLKFMVYLQKENIIDESGMPKERFSAEFPKEGPSILRIQQVVRGDSAAYFCASAPGQGRNQPQHFGDGTRLSIL.